This TCR beta chain was observed in a study of T-cell reconstitution after alpha-beta-depleted transplantation in children. General study findings and limits: Hyperexpanded clones declined; after one year, newly produced T cells mostly supplied diversity.

Using unique molecular identifiers, the investigators prepared the TCRbeta library. TCRdb passed the PCR reads through MiXCR, listing each CDR3 protein once. Here the sample spans about 77,000 distinct CDR3 sequences, about a sixth being singletons. This clonotype was detected ten times or more. Antigen specificity is unknown. Germline CDR1 is DFQATT and CDR2 is SNEGSKA (reference sequence). Trimming took 0 bases from V and 5 from J, leaving 13 bases between them. This CDR3 is built from 14 residues. The sequences come from PBMCs, mostly from graft donor cells, collected 360 days after TCRalphabeta/CD19-depleted stem cell transplant. The V gene is TRBV20-1, the J gene TRBJ1-1; the D is unclear. This receptor was identified in a male patient between 2 and 15 years old who had a stem cell transplant for acute lymphoblastic leukemia, so the T cells may come from the graft donor. The DNA of the CDR3 is TGCAGTGCTAGAGATTGGTATCGTGGTACTGAAGCTTTCTTT. Translating gives CSARDWYRGTEAFF.